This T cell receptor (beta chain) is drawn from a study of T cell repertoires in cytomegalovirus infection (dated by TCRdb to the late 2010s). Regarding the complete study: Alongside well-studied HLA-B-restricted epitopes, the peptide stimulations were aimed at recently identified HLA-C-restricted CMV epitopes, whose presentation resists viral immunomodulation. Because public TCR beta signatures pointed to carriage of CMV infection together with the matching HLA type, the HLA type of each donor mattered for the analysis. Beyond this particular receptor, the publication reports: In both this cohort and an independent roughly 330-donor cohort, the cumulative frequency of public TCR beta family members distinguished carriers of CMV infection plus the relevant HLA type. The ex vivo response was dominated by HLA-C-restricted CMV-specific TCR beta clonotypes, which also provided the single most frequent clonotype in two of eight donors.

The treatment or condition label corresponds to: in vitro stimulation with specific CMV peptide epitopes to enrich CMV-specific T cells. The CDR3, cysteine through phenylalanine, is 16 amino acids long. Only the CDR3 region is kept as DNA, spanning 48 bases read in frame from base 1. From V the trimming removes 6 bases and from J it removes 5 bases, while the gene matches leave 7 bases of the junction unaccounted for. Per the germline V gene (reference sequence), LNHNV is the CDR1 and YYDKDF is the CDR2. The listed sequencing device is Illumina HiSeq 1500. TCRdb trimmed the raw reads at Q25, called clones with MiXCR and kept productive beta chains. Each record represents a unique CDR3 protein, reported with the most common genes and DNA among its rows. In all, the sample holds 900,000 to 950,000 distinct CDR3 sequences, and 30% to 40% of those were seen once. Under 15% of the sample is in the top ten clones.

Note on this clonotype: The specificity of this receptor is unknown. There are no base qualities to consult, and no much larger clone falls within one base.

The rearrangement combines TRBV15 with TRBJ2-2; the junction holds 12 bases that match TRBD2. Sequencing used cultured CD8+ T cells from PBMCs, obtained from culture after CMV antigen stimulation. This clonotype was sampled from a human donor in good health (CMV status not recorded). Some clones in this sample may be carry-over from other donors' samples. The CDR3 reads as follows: CATRTTSGGWTGELFF. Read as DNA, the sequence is TGTGCCACCAGAACGACTAGCGGGGGATGGACCGGGGAGCTGTTTTTT.